Sequencing of this T cell receptor beta chain was carried out in a study of T cells in Graves' hyperthyroidism and ophthalmopathy. Study-wide results and caveats: Researchers found most expanded thyroid clonotypes above 0.001 in blood as well.

CDR3 length equals 13 residues. Trimming cost V 3 bases and J 6 bases; bases outside gene matches: 5. Uncontrolled infection, other autoimmune disease, pregnancy or lactation excluded patients. There are many counts of this clonotype. Antigen: not known. It was RNA transcripts that yielded the amplified TCR beta CDR3 regions. The TCR CDR3 was amplified in a first-round RT-PCR using the HTBI primer set. Using its own MiXCR run on the multiplex PCR reads, TCRdb lists one record per CDR3 protein. The profile shows approximately 200,000 distinct CDR3 sequences, approximately 20% of them singletons. The sequence came from a man in his forties with Graves' hyperthyroidism. The sequenced sample consisted of blood. The chain joins TRBV12-3 or TRBV12-4 to TRBJ2-7; TRBD1 aligns across 7 bases. As DNA, the CDR3 is TGTGCCAGCAGTTTCAAGGGGGCGGGCGAGCAGTACTTC. It encodes CASSFKGAGEQYF.